Listed below are T cell receptor beta chains from one sample, sequenced in a study of cytotoxic CD8 clonotypes in ibrutinib-treated CLL. The table came from immunoSEQ multiplex PCR; TCRdb's copy has only in-frame clones and leaves some out. The profile shows roughly 60,000 clones, over 60% of them singletons. The material was PBMCs, obtained after 12 months of ibrutinib treatment. The receptors stem from a human donor with chronic lymphocytic leukemia. Each CDR3 is given with its conserved first and last residue. A D gene is named only where the DNA matches it firmly. Not every row has a clone size; where given, it reads once, few, many or a size class.

D	V	size	J	CDR3	DNA
TRBD1	TRBV28	.	TRBJ1-2	CASSLTTGVNYGYTF	TGTGCCAGCAGTTTAACTACAGGGGTAAACTATGGCTACACCTTC
.	TRBV19	.	TRBJ2-1	CASSHLGNEQFF	TGTGCCAGTAGTCACTTGGGCAATGAGCAGTTCTTC
.	TRBV6-1	once	TRBJ2-7	CASSDYAYEQYF	TGTGCCAGCAGTGACTATGCCTACGAGCAGTACTTC
.	TRBV18	few	TRBJ1-1	CASAESWTEAFF	TGTGCCAGCGCCGAAAGTTGGACTGAAGCTTTCTTT
TRBD1	TRBV5-1	.	TRBJ2-7	CASGRQGAPEQYF	TGCGCCAGCGGACGACAGGGGGCTCCCGAGCAGTACTTC
.	TRBV15	.	TRBJ2-7	CATSAGGDYEQYF	TGTGCCACCAGCGCAGGAGGTGACTACGAGCAGTACTTC
TRBD2	TRBV25-1	.	TRBJ2-3	CASSGLAGGGDTQYF	TGTGCCAGCAGTGGACTAGCGGGAGGAGGCGATACGCAGTATTTT
.	TRBV12-5	few	TRBJ2-2	CASGLVPSTGELFF	TGTGCTAGTGGTTTGGTCCCATCCACCGGGGAGCTGTTTTTT
TRBD2	TRBV9	.	TRBJ2-5	CASSVESARGAQYF	TGTGCCAGCAGCGTAGAGTCCGCCCGGGGGGCCCAGTACTTC
TRBD2	TRBV4-2	many	TRBJ2-1	CASRSTSANEQFF	TGTGCCAGCAGATCGACTAGCGCCAATGAGCAGTTCTTC
TRBD1	TRBV30	.	TRBJ2-5	CAWSPVTGLRETQYF	TGTGCCTGGAGCCCGGTGACAGGGTTGCGAGAGACCCAGTACTTC
.	TRBV30	few	TRBJ1-1	CAWSRQANTEAFF	TGTGCCTGGAGTAGACAGGCAAACACTGAAGCTTTCTTT
TRBD2	TRBV10-3	.	TRBJ2-3	CATLNSGRTSTDTQYF	TGTGCCACCTTAAATAGCGGGAGAACTAGCACAGATACGCAGTATTTT
.	TRBV30	.	TRBJ1-5	CAWSAGHNSNQPQHF	TGTGCCTGGAGTGCGGGACACAATAGCAATCAGCCCCAGCATTTT
.	TRBV30	.	TRBJ2-1	CAWSVSGASNEQFF	TGTGCCTGGAGTGTCTCGGGGGCAAGCAATGAGCAGTTCTTC
TRBD2	TRBV4-1	.	TRBJ2-1	CASSQAQAGISYNEQFF	TGCGCCAGCAGCCAGGCCCAAGCGGGGATCTCCTACAATGAGCAGTTCTTC
.	TRBV5-1	.	TRBJ2-5	CASSLESFRGQETQYF	TGCGCCAGCAGCTTGGAGAGTTTCAGGGGTCAAGAGACCCAGTACTTC
.	TRBV18	.	TRBJ1-2	CASSPGGDYGYTF	TGTGCCAGCTCACCCGGGGGGGACTATGGCTACACCTTC
TRBD1	TRBV4-1	.	TRBJ1-5	CASSQDAGQGVQPQHF	TGCGCCAGCAGCCAAGATGCGGGCCAGGGGGTTCAGCCCCAGCATTTT
.	TRBV29-1	.	TRBJ2-1	CSGNGVSFGGEQFF	TGCAGCGGCAACGGGGTTAGTTTTGGGGGTGAGCAGTTCTTC
.	TRBV9	.	TRBJ2-7	CASSPRETPRSYEQYF	TGTGCCAGCAGCCCACGAGAGACTCCCCGCTCCTACGAGCAGTACTTC
.	TRBV11-3	once	TRBJ2-7	CASSGGPGRNEQYF	TGTGCCAGCAGCGGGGGACCTGGACGGAACGAGCAGTACTTC
.	TRBV20-1	few	TRBJ1-5	CSARDLEIQHF	TGCAGTGCTAGAGATCTTGAGATCCAGCATTTT
.	TRBV5-1	once	TRBJ2-1	CASSLFSREDNEQFF	TGCGCCAGCAGCTTGTTTAGTAGGGAGGACAATGAGCAGTTCTTC
TRBD1	TRBV6-5	.	TRBJ1-1	CASSHEYRGDTEAFF	TGTGCCAGCAGCCACGAGTACAGGGGGGACACTGAAGCTTTCTTT
TRBD1	TRBV7-6	.	TRBJ2-2	CASRQTGQGPLWDTGELFF	TGTGCCAGCAGACAAACGGGACAGGGACCATTATGGGACACCGGGGAGCTGTTTTTT
.	TRBV13	.	TRBJ2-7	CASSTQRGSSYEQYF	TGTGCCAGCAGCACACAGAGGGGAAGCTCCTACGAGCAGTACTTC
TRBD1	TRBV12-5	.	TRBJ2-2	CASGSGQGNTGELFF	TGTGCTAGTGGTTCAGGACAGGGGAACACCGGGGAGCTGTTTTTT
TRBD1	TRBV27	.	TRBJ2-1	CASSLRGGDYNEQFF	TGTGCCAGCAGTTTAAGAGGGGGCGACTACAATGAGCAGTTCTTC
TRBD2	TRBV7-9	few	TRBJ2-7	CASSFSLAGGEQYF	TGTGCCAGCAGCTTTTCCCTAGCGGGAGGGGAGCAGTACTTC
TRBD2	TRBV4-1	.	TRBJ2-2	CASSQVPSGRFTGELFF	TGCGCCAGCAGCCAAGTCCCTAGCGGGAGGTTCACCGGGGAGCTGTTTTTT
TRBD1	TRBV5-1	.	TRBJ1-1	CASSVTGQREAFF	TGCGCCAGCAGCGTGACGGGACAGCGTGAAGCTTTCTTT
.	TRBV7-9	few	TRBJ2-5	CASSFSAAETQYF	TGTGCCAGCAGCTTTAGCGCCGCGGAGACCCAGTACTTC
TRBD2	TRBV9	.	TRBJ2-6	CASSGRLAGYSGANVLTF	TGTGCCAGCAGCGGTAGACTAGCGGGATACTCTGGGGCCAACGTCCTGACTTTC
.	TRBV6-1	.	TRBJ1-5	CASSPSGGNQPQHF	TGTGCCAGCAGCCCCAGCGGTGGCAATCAGCCCCAGCATTTT
.	TRBV5-4	once	TRBJ1-3	CASSFGSPSREDTIYF	TGTGCCAGCAGCTTTGGGTCTCCTTCACGGGAGGACACCATATATTTT
TRBD2	TRBV9	few	TRBJ2-1	CASSVVGTSGSSTYNEQFF	TGTGCCAGCAGCGTAGTTGGGACTAGCGGGAGTTCAACCTACAATGAGCAGTTCTTC
.	TRBV6-5	.	TRBJ1-1	CASSYSEIMNTEAFF	TGTGCCAGCAGTTACTCGGAGATTATGAACACTGAAGCTTTCTTT
.	TRBV4-3	.	TRBJ2-7	CASSQDHRLPHEQYF	TGCGCCAGCAGCCAAGATCATCGCCTCCCTCACGAGCAGTACTTC
.	TRBV6-6	.	TRBJ2-3	CASSYTANGDTQYF	TGTGCCAGCAGTTATACGGCTAACGGAGATACGCAGTATTTT
.	TRBV11-2	.	TRBJ2-7	CASSFTGLSSYEQYF	TGTGCCAGCAGCTTTACGGGACTTTCTTCCTACGAGCAGTACTTC
TRBD1	TRBV30	.	TRBJ1-4	CAWAGGPNEKLFF	TGTGCCTGGGCAGGGGGCCCTAATGAAAAACTGTTTTTT
.	TRBV30	.	TRBJ2-3	CAWSLGHLSTDTQYF	TGTGCCTGGAGCCTCGGACACCTTAGCACAGATACGCAGTATTTT
.	TRBV18	.	TRBJ1-1	CASSRGVENTEAFF	TGTGCCAGCTCCCGGGGAGTGGAGAACACTGAAGCTTTCTTT
TRBD2	TRBV29-1	once	TRBJ2-1	CSVPLLAGYNEQFF	TGCAGCGTCCCTCTGCTAGCGGGATACAATGAGCAGTTCTTC
.	TRBV19	.	TRBJ1-2	CASSAPGGIGYGYTF	TGTGCCAGTAGTGCCCCCGGGGGAATCGGCTATGGCTACACCTTC
.	TRBV9	.	TRBJ2-3	CASSVGRISTDTQYF	TGTGCCAGCAGCGTAGGCCGGATAAGCACAGATACGCAGTATTTT
.	TRBV4-3	.	TRBJ1-2	CASSQGGGEYGYTF	TGCGCCAGCAGCCAAGGGGGAGGGGAGTATGGCTACACCTTC
.	TRBV15	.	TRBJ2-2	CATSRSDGNTGELFF	TGTGCCACCAGCAGATCGGACGGGAACACCGGGGAGCTGTTTTTT
TRBD2	TRBV4-1	.	TRBJ2-5	CASRGEGAGETQYF	TGCGCCAGCCGGGGGGAAGGGGCCGGGGAGACCCAGTACTTC
TRBD2	TRBV14	.	TRBJ2-1	CASSPGLAYHEQFF	TGTGCCAGCAGCCCGGGACTAGCGTACCATGAGCAGTTCTTC
.	TRBV7-9	few	TRBJ1-1	CASSRRLGMKTEAFF	TGTGCCAGCAGCCGGAGATTAGGGATGAAGACTGAAGCTTTCTTT
.	TRBV4-2	.	TRBJ2-3	CASSHRPVGGNTDTQYF	TGTGCCAGCAGCCATCGCCCGGTGGGGGGAAACACAGATACGCAGTATTTT
TRBD2	TRBV4-3	.	TRBJ2-2	CASSQMGLAGDTGELFF	TGCGCCAGCAGCCAAATGGGACTAGCGGGAGACACCGGGGAGCTGTTTTTT
.	TRBV27	.	TRBJ1-1	CASSSRGQNTEAFF	TGTGCCAGCAGCAGCCGGGGGCAGAACACTGAAGCTTTCTTT
.	TRBV10-2	few	TRBJ1-1	CASSERTEAFF	TGCGCCAGCAGTGAAAGGACTGAAGCTTTCTTT